These 7 T cell receptor delta chains originate from one sample sequenced in a study of delta chains in infants with herpesvirus infections. Reverse transcription of PBMC RNA used primers specific for the gamma and delta chains. With CATT, TCRdb re-called clones from the RT-PCR reads. This sample carries roughly 950 delta-chain clones, around 36% of them seen once, and the ten largest clones take roughly 13%. The sample here was peripheral blood, taken at time point 1 of longitudinal follow-up. Receptors originate from a human donor who was a Ugandan infant, either HIV-exposed or HIV-unexposed (not recorded which).

Comments on this clone: This likely came from a read error, as a far larger clone is one base away. The J gene is TRDJ1, the V gene TRDV2, with TRDD3 matching 11 bases. The CDR3 totals 16 residues. J lost 4 bases, V lost 1 base, and 7 bases had no gene match. Germline V gives CDR1 GEAIGNYY, CDR2 EKD. For the CDR3, the DNA is TGTGCCTGTGACACGGTGGGGGATACGTACATCGATAAACTCATCTTT. This translates into CACDTVGDTYIDKLIF.

By sample share, this clone is large (0.1 to 1%). Distinct nucleotide sequences in the sample also encode this CDR3. The V gene is TRDV1, the J gene TRDJ1; D is uncertain. V was clipped by 4 bases and J by 0 bases, with 6 bases between them. The germline V gene encodes CDR1 TSWWSYY and CDR2 QGS. The CDR3 sequence is 13 residues long. CDR3 residues: CALGGQYTDKLIF. In nucleotides, the CDR3 is TGTGCTCTTGGGGGACAGTACACCGATAAACTCATCTTT.

Comments on this clone: A far larger clone is just one base off, so this is likely a read error. The chain joins TRDV2 to TRDJ1; 8 bases agree with TRDD3. Trimming cost V 0 bases and J 4 bases; bases outside gene matches: 21. Germline lookup yields CDR1 GEAIGNYY and CDR2 EKD. CDR3 length equals 20 residues. The CDR3 bases are TGTGCCTGTGACACCCTTGTTGGGGGATGCGACCCCGGGTACAGCGATAAACTCATCTTT. Its translation is CACDTLVGGCDPGYSDKLIF.

To note about this clone: A far larger clone lies a single base away; this is likely a read error. The rearrangement links TRDV1 to TRDJ1, with D tentatively TRDD2 (6 bases). Germline V gene sequence: CDR1 TSWWSYY, CDR2 QGS. Trimming shortened V by 4 bases and J by 1 base, and 37 bases separated the two germline ends. The CDR3 spans 23 residues. The CDR3 coding sequence is TGTGCTCTTGGGGCCCGCAGAATCGGGACCTTCCGCGGTACGGGGGTAAGCACCGATAAACTCATCTTT. Its protein product is CALGARRIGTFRGTGVSTDKLIF.

This chain joins TRDV1 and TRDJ2; D tentatively fits TRDD1 or TRDD3 (7 bases each). The CDR3 runs 23 residues. Germline values: CDR1 TSWWSYY, CDR2 QGS. V lost 1 base to trimming and J lost 3 bases, with 33 bases between them. The CDR3 is CALGERPPESWGVREIVTAQLFF. CDR3 bases: TGTGCTCTTGGGGAACGACCGCCCGAGTCCTGGGGGGTACGCGAAATAGTGACAGCACAACTCTTCTTT.

The sample holds one count of this clone. A single base separates this from a much larger clone, so it may be a read error. This chain joins TRDV1 and TRDJ1; TRDD3 agrees at 7 bases. Germline CDR1 reads TSWWSYY; CDR2 reads QGS. V lost 4 bases, J lost 0 bases, and 11 bases stayed unmatched. This CDR3 is built from 17 residues. CDR3 protein: CALGGPLGPLNTDKLIF. Here the CDR3 DNA reads TGTGCTCTTGGGGGACCACTGGGGCCGCTGAACACCGATAAACTCATCTTT.

The chain combines TRDV1 with TRDJ3; tentative D call: TRDD2 (5 bases). The germline gives CDR1 TSWWSYY, CDR2 QGS. This CDR3 has 19 residues. Trimming left V 1 base short and J 2 bases short, with 15 bases between. The CDR3 spells CALGEHLPPWPWDTRQMFF. DNA for the CDR3: TGTGCTCTTGGGGAACATCTTCCCCCTTGGCCCTGGGACACCCGACAGATGTTTTTC.